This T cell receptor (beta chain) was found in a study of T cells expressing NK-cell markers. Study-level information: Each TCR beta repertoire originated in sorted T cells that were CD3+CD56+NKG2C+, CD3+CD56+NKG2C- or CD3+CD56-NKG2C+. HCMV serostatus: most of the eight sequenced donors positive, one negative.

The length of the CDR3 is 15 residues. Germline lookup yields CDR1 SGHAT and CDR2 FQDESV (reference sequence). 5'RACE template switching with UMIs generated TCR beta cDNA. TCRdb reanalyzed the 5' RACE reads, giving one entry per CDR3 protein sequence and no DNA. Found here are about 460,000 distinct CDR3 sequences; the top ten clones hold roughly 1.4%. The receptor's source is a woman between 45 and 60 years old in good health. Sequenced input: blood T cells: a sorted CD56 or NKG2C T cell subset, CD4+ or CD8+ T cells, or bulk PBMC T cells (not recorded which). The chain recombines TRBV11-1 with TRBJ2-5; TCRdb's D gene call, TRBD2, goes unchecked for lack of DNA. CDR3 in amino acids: CASSLDGGLGRTQYF. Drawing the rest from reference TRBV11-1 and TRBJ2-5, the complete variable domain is EAEVAQSPRYKITEKSQAVAFWCDPISGHATLYWYRQILGQGPELLVQFQDESVVDDSQLPKDRFSAERLKGVDSTLKIQPAELGDSAMYLCASSLDGGLGRTQYFGPGTRLLVL.